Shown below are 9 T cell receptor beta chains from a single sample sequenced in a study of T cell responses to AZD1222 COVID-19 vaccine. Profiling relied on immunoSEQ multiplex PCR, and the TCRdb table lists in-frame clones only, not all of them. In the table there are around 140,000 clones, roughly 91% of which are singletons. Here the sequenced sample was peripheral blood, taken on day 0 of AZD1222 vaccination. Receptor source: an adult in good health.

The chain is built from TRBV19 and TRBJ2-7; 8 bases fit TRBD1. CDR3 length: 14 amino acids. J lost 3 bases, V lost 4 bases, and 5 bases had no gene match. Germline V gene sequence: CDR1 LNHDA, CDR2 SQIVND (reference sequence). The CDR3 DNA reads TGTGCCAGTAGTACCGGGACAGGCTTCTACGAGCAGTACTTC. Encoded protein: CASSTGTGFYEQYF.

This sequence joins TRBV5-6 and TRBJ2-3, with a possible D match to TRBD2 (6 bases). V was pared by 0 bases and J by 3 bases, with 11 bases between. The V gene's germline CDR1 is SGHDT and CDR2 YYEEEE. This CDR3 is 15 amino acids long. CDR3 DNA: TGTGCCAGCAGCTTGGTCGGGGGTAATACAGATACGCAGTATTTT. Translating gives CASSLVGGNTDTQYF.

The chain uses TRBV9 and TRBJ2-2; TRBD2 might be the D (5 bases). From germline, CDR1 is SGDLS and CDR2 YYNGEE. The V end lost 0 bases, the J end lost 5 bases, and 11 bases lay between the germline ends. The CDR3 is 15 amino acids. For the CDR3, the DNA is TGTGCCAGCAGCGTAGGGGGAGTCAAGACCGGGGAGCTGTTTTTT. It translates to CASSVGGVKTGELFF.

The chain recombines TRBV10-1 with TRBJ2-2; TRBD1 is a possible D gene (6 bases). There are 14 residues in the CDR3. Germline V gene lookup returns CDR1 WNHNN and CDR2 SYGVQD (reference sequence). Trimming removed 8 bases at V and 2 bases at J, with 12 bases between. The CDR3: CASGRGFNTGELFF. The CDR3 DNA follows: TGCGCCAGCGGCAGGGGTTTTAACACCGGGGAGCTGTTTTTT.

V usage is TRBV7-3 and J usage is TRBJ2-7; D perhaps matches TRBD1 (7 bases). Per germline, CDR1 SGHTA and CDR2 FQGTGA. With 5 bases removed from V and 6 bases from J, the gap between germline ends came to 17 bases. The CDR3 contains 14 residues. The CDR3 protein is CASSPGGQGGEQYF. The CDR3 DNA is TGTGCCAGCAGCCCCGGGGGCCAGGGGGGCGAGCAGTACTTC.

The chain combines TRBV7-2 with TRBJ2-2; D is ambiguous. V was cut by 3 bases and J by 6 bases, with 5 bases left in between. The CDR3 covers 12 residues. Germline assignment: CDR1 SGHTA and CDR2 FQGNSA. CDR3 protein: CASSLKAGELFF. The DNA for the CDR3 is TGTGCCAGCAGCTTGAAGGCCGGGGAGCTGTTTTTT.

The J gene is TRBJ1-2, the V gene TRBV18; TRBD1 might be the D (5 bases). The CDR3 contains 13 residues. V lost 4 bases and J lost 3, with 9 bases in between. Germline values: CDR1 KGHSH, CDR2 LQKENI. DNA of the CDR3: TGTGCCAGCTCACAGGGACCTGACTATGGCTACACCTTC. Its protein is CASSQGPDYGYTF.

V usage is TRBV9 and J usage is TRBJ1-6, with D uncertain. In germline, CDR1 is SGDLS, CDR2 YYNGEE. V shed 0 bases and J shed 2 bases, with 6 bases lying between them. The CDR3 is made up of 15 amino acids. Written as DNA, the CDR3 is TGTGCCAGCAGCGTAGATGGGGCCTATAATTCACCCCTCCACTTT. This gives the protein CASSVDGAYNSPLHF.

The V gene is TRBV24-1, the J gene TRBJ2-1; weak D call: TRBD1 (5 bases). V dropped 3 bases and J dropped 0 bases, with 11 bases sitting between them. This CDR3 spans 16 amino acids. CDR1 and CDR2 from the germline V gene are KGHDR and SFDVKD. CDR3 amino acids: CATSDPTVNSYNEQFF. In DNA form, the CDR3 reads TGTGCCACCAGTGATCCGACAGTAAACTCCTACAATGAGCAGTTCTTC.